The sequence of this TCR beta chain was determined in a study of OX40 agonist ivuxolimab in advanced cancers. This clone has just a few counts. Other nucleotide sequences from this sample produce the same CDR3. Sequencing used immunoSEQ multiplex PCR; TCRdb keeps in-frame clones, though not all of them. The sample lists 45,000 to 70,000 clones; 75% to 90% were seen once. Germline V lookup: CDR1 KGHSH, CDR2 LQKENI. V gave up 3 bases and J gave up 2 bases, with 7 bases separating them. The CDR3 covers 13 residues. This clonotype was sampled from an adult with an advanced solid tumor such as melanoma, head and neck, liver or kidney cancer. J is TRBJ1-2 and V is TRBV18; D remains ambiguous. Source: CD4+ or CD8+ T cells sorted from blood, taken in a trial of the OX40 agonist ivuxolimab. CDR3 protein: CASSPGGNYGYTF. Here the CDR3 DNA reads TGTGCCAGCTCACCCGGCGGGAACTATGGCTACACCTTC.